This T cell receptor beta chain came from a study of cytomegalovirus exposure and HLA in healthy donors (dated by TCRdb to 2016 to 2017). About the investigation overall: An earlier analysis of more than 550 of the donors reported about 260 Gb of sequence data and 117 million unique TCR beta sequences obtained from roughly 170 million T cells. To predict cytomegalovirus infection status, the study combined high-throughput TCR immunosequencing, statistical association of individual TCRs with disease status, and machine learning. In addition to the first cohort of 666 subjects, a separate validation cohort of approximately 130 different subjects was used. HLA typing covered class I and class II loci at four-digit resolution. An earlier analysis of several hundred of the donors used high-throughput TCR beta sequencing to judge whether each TCR beta V gene segment behaved as functional or pseudogenic. Typing coverage differed by locus: A, B, C, DRB1 and DQB1 were typed in roughly 620-640 donors, DQA1 in about 560, DPA1 in over 600, and DPB1 in 450 to 490. Five DR-DQ haplotypes were handled as single units for association and clustering, since linkage in the cohort was strong. Among 300 to 500 genotyped donors of the cohort, an average of around 250,000 unique TCR beta nucleotide sequences was sequenced per donor, of which about 19% were non-productive. Among the approximately 400 genotyped donors, approximately 82% belonged to the genetic ancestry cluster associated with self-reported Caucasian donors. A later genetic analysis took genome-wide SNP genotypes for about 65% of the roughly 670 donors and used that subset as a discovery cohort. An early release covering 500 to 750 HLA-typed donors comprised about 290 gigabases of sequencing data and around 80 million unique TCR sequences. A later analysis re-examined previously published TCR beta repertoires from over 500 donors and added high-resolution HLA genotyping to investigate patterns of TCR occurrence. Rather than using new phenotypic data, the later analysis identified candidate immune exposures from TCR beta sequences and from how often those sequences occurred across donors. Alongside the repertoire data, information on donor age, sex, ethnicity and CMV serostatus was compiled. The study aimed to test whether cataloging public T cell receptors could reveal signatures of past pathogen exposure. The study used immunosequencing to profile the T cell repertoires of approximately 640 subjects and linked those repertoires to cytomegalovirus serostatus. Every repertoire in the discovery cohort had been generated on one and the same sequencing platform. General findings and caveats noted by the study authors: This cohort had only TCR beta chains sequenced, and the lack of alpha or paired-chain data limited which features could be detected. Because the 87-base-pair reads could not distinguish some IMGT-functional V segments, including TRBV6-2 and TRBV6-3, those segments were excluded. A later analysis associated 17,000 or so TCR beta sequences with specific HLA alleles at a false discovery rate of 0.05. When HLA alleles, especially DR and DQ, strongly co-occurred, attributing TCR associations to individual alleles was difficult. Sequencing depth was assumed to be roughly uniform across donors in the presence/absence analyses, though that assumption may not hold. A group of highly shared sequence variants was considered likely to be a technical artifact of the sequencing pipeline. In the study, 150 to 200 TCR beta chains were listed as associated with cytomegalovirus. In a later analysis, HLA-associated TCR beta chains showed more clonal expansion and lower generation probabilities than non-associated chains that were equally common. According to a later genetic analysis, donors in an Asian-associated ancestry cluster had fewer N-insertions in productive TCRs than the approximately 630-donor mean. Because HLA typing was missing for some donors at each locus, association tests included only the typed subset. According to a later analysis, parvovirus B19, influenza, CMV and Epstein-Barr virus appeared linked to several top co-occurrence clusters. In vitro tests confirmed that three of the cytomegalovirus-associated TCR beta chains recognize cytomegalovirus antigens. Across donors, most TCR sequences were observed very rarely, whereas some public TCRs were present in many individuals. Linkage disequilibrium might explain the correlated functional status among segregating V segments, but an unknown experimental factor could not be ruled out. Because counts were too low, about 15 rarely observed V segments, including chromosome 9 orphons, were left out of the earlier analysis of several hundred of the donors. Broadly in line with IMGT annotations, most TCR beta V segments showed up in productive rearrangements about 90% or about 30% of the time in an earlier analysis of about 500 of the donors. V-gene and J-gene trimming of TCR beta chains was associated with a missense DCLRE1C variant in a later genetic analysis, and the association was replicated in an independent cohort. A later analysis found that most CMV-associated TCR beta chains appeared HLA-restricted, with HLA associations seemingly driven largely by CMV exposure. According to the authors, the approach could potentially be generalized to other disease states and immunological phenotypes. A further reported finding was that TCR beta sequences accurately predicted the HLA-A and HLA-B alleles for most subjects in the first cohort. Immune exposure information for the cohort was limited to CMV serostatus. A later analysis found that TCR association rates varied across HLA loci, with DRB1 alleles showing the most associated TCRs and HLA-C alleles the fewest. The classifier was reported to diagnose cytomegalovirus status with high specificity and sensitivity in both the original and validation cohorts.

Libraries were prepared through the immunoSEQ multiplex PCR assay. The multiplex PCR relied on a mix of 60 forward primers for TCR Vbeta segments and 13 reverse primers for TCR Jbeta segments. A multiplex PCR assay on genomic DNA amplified the CDR3 region of rearranged TCR beta genes. Amplified TCR beta libraries were sequenced as 87-base-pair reads on the Illumina HiSeq System. The authors' analysis ran thus. Across the 670 or so repertoires, a later analysis counted roughly 77 million unique TCR beta chains, 8.5 million to 12 million of which were shared by at least two donors. Raw reads were error-corrected and collapsed into unique sequences by a nearest-neighbor algorithm in which closely related sequences were merged to remove PCR and sequencing errors. CDR3 sequences were aligned to IMGT reference sequences to assign V, D and J gene segments. For a sequence to be retained, a match of at least six nucleotides was required to both a V gene segment and a J gene segment. A rearrangement counted as productive if the CDR3 had no stop codons and remained in frame with V and J, and every other rearrangement counted as non-productive. CDR3 was defined according to IMGT convention as the region running from the second conserved V-encoded cysteine to the conserved J-encoded phenylalanine. The earlier analysis of more than 450 of the donors excluded sequences that lacked an unambiguous match to a single V gene segment. In an earlier analysis of several hundred of the donors, V segments were called functional above 56.7% productive rearrangements and were called segregating when the between-donor standard deviation exceeded 5%. To diagnose cytomegalovirus status from the catalog of TCR beta chain sequences, a statistical classification framework was built. V and J gene assignment, in a later analysis, came from comparing TCR nucleotide sequences with IMGT/GENE-DB human TR gene sequences. Using the TCRdist pipeline, a later analysis assigned CDR3 sequences along with most-parsimonious VDJ recombination scenarios. A later analysis defined each TCR beta chain by its CDR3 amino acid sequence plus V-gene family, and excluded reads lacking a unique V-gene family. In a later analysis, fewer than 650 highly shared, low-generation-probability nucleotide sequences were removed to address suspected cross-contamination and a sequencing artifact. In a later analysis, a clonal expansion index for each public chain was calculated from normalized within-repertoire ranks of inferred template counts. In a later analysis, generation probabilities were computed with a VDJ recombination model fitted to out-of-frame rearrangements, and the resulting probabilities were checked against IGoR. A later analysis scored TCR-TCR, TCR-HLA and TCR-CMV co-occurrence with hypergeometric tests, applying a repertoire-size bias correction to TCR pairs. To estimate false discovery rates, a later analysis permuted the HLA or CMV assignments 20 times. In a later analysis, co-occurring TCRs were grouped with DBSCAN, and TCRdist sequence similarity was added when clustering was performed within HLA-allele-positive subsets. Repertoires with fewer than 30,000 or more than 120,000 public chains were left out of co-occurrence clustering, as were five repertoires with anomalous nucleotide sharing. Not all clones reach the TCRdb copy of this immuneACCESS table, which keeps in-frame sequences only. Checked studies attribute under half of the gap to unresolved V genes and leave the rest unexplained. The V and J calls and clone size were taken over from that table, and D and trimming were inferred from the DNA. This sample gives over 150,000 clones in total; around 77% of them show up just once. The ten biggest clones cover 1.6% of the sample.

The cohort consisted of approximately 690 healthy bone marrow donors. At the time of sampling, every cohort member was nominally healthy, though immune exposures that went unrecorded were likely present. The donor tested CMV seronegative, placing the donor among the 350 or so seronegative members of the cohort. A peripheral blood sample was provided by each donor, and peripheral blood mononuclear cells were used for TCR beta sequencing. The Qiagen DNeasy Blood Extraction Kit was used to extract genomic DNA from the blood cell samples. CDR1 and CDR2 are drawn from the germline V gene: SNHLY, FYNNEI. From the cysteine through the phenylalanine, the CDR3 covers 14 amino acids. The entry retains the CDR3 DNA only, 42 bases that are in frame from base 1. V is trimmed back by 7 bases and J by 5 bases, and the junction contains 8 bases that no gene match accounts for. For this clone: Its antigen is still unknown. Base qualities are not provided; no much larger clone lies one nucleotide away.

This clonotype originated in a woman aged 18-29 years in good health and CMV-seronegative. The sequence joins TRBV2 to TRBJ2-5; 9 of the junction bases match TRBD1. The specimen was PBMCs. The CDR3 region reads CASTLGQGLETQYF. The DNA reads as follows: TGTGCCAGCACTCTCGGACAGGGGTTGGAGACCCAGTACTTC.